A selection of T cell receptor beta chains follows, all from one sample in a study of cytomegalovirus exposure and HLA in healthy donors. Libraries were prepared by immunoSEQ multiplex PCR; TCRdb keeps only in-frame clonotypes and omits some of them. The sample consists of 99,000 or so clones, about 83% of them appearing once. Sample: PBMCs. The receptors shown here come from a female donor in good health and CMV-seropositive. Both conserved end residues are part of each CDR3. The D gene is left open where the match is weak. Size values are once, few and many counts, or a class for expanded clones, and some rows have none.

V gene	D gene	clone size	J gene	CDR3 protein	CDR3 DNA
TRBV19	NA	NA	TRBJ1-2	CASKKDRYTARPYGYTF	TGTGCCAGTAAGAAGGACAGATATACAGCGAGGCCCTATGGCTACACCTTC
TRBV7-8	TRBD1	few	TRBJ1-5	CASSSRQGPNQPQHF	TGTGCCAGCAGCTCGCGACAGGGTCCAAATCAGCCCCAGCATTTT
TRBV10-3	NA	NA	TRBJ2-1	CAISEPGTNSYNEQFF	TGTGCCATCAGTGAGCCGGGGACAAACTCCTACAATGAGCAGTTCTTC
TRBV2	TRBD1	NA	TRBJ1-5	CASTFDPGQIDNQPQHF	TGTGCCAGCACTTTTGACCCGGGACAGATAGACAATCAGCCCCAGCATTTT
TRBV7-2	NA	NA	TRBJ1-3	CASSLGVASGGNTIYF	TGTGCCAGCAGCTTAGGTGTTGCAAGTGGCGGAAACACCATATATTTT
TRBV10-1	NA	NA	TRBJ2-7	CASSESATAYEQYF	TGCGCCAGCAGTGAGTCAGCTACTGCCTACGAGCAGTACTTC
TRBV7-6	NA	NA	TRBJ1-2	CASSLEGSRGPYGYTF	TGTGCCAGCAGCCTAGAGGGTTCCAGGGGCCCCTATGGCTACACCTTC
TRBV7-6	NA	NA	TRBJ2-7	CASSLGGPTYEQYF	TGTGCCAGCAGCTTAGGGGGCCCCACCTACGAGCAGTACTTC
TRBV6-5	TRBD2	NA	TRBJ2-1	CASSYSSGGDNEQFF	TGTGCCAGCAGTTACTCGAGCGGGGGGGACAATGAGCAGTTCTTC
TRBV13	NA	NA	TRBJ1-2	CASSLGRNLTGGYTF	TGTGCCAGCAGCTTAGGCCGTAACTTAACTGGTGGCTACACCTTC
TRBV5-1	NA	few	TRBJ1-1	CASSPGTGGVNTEAFF	TGCGCCAGCAGCCCCGGGACCGGAGGGGTGAACACTGAAGCTTTCTTT
TRBV6-1	NA	NA	TRBJ2-7	CATDLGGTGYEQYF	TGTGCCACCGATTTAGGGGGAACGGGTTACGAGCAGTACTTC
TRBV7-9	TRBD1	once	TRBJ2-5	CASSSTTVSGGETQYF	TGTGCCAGCAGCTCCACCACCGTTTCAGGGGGAGAGACCCAGTACTTC
TRBV7-9	TRBD2	NA	TRBJ2-1	CASSPAATGGQGNEQFF	TGTGCCAGCAGCCCCGCCGCTACGGGAGGGCAGGGCAATGAGCAGTTCTTC
TRBV11-2	TRBD1	once	TRBJ1-4	CASSLDPTGDTEKLFF	TGTGCCAGCAGCTTAGACCCGACAGGGGATACTGAAAAACTGTTTTTT
TRBV7-2	TRBD1	NA	TRBJ1-1	CASSGRQGNTEAFF	TGTGCCAGCAGCGGTAGACAGGGAAACACTGAAGCTTTCTTT
TRBV2	NA	NA	TRBJ2-5	CASGPSLLQETQYF	TGTGCCAGCGGGCCTAGCCTCCTACAAGAGACCCAGTACTTC
TRBV10-1	TRBD1	NA	TRBJ1-5	CAGRQGAANQPQHF	TGCGCCGGAAGACAGGGGGCGGCGAATCAGCCCCAGCATTTT
TRBV7-9	TRBD1	NA	TRBJ1-5	CASSGPGQSDPQHF	TGTGCCAGCAGCGGACCGGGACAGTCCGATCCCCAGCATTTT
TRBV4-1	NA	NA	TRBJ1-3	CASSQPVTQGSGNTIYF	TGCGCCAGCAGCCAGCCGGTGACACAGGGCTCTGGAAACACCATATATTTT
TRBV5-4	NA	NA	TRBJ1-2	CASSAEPPGGYTF	TGTGCCAGCAGCGCCGAACCCCCCGGGGGCTACACCTTC
TRBV27	TRBD2	NA	TRBJ2-1	CASSLAGGLYNEQFF	TGTGCCAGCAGTTTAGCGGGGGGGCTGTACAATGAGCAGTTCTTC
TRBV9	TRBD1	NA	TRBJ2-1	CASSVGGQGSKEQFF	TGTGCCAGCAGCGTAGGGGGACAGGGGAGTAAGGAGCAGTTCTTC
TRBV28	NA	NA	TRBJ1-6	CASSRGYNSPLHF	TGTGCCAGCAGTCGGGGGTATAATTCACCCCTCCACTTT
TRBV28	NA	NA	TRBJ2-1	CASSFLAGLQFF	TGTGCCAGCAGTTTCCTGGCGGGACTGCAGTTCTTC
TRBV6-1	NA	NA	TRBJ1-2	CASSPEGSYGYTF	TGTGCCAGCTCCCCGGAGGGGTCCTATGGCTACACCTTC
TRBV13	NA	NA	TRBJ1-1	CASSLGSEPRNAFF	TGTGCCAGCAGCTTAGGTTCAGAACCCAGGAATGCTTTCTTT
TRBV15	NA	NA	TRBJ2-5	CATSRDRVQGGASAQYF	TGTGCCACCAGCAGAGATCGGGTACAGGGGGGGGCATCGGCCCAGTACTTC
TRBV5-1	NA	NA	TRBJ1-4	CASSMMSRQIATNEKLFF	TGCGCCAGCAGTATGATGAGCCGACAGATCGCAACTAATGAAAAACTGTTTTTT
TRBV2	TRBD2	NA	TRBJ2-5	CASRPRLAGREETQYF	TGTGCCAGCAGGCCGAGACTAGCGGGGAGGGAAGAGACCCAGTACTTC
TRBV7-8	NA	NA	TRBJ2-7	CASSTGTYDIYEQYF	TGTGCCAGCAGCACTGGGACTTACGATATATACGAGCAGTACTTC
TRBV6-1	TRBD2	NA	TRBJ2-7	CASSVWREGSYEQYF	TGTGCCAGCAGTGTCTGGCGGGAGGGTTCCTACGAGCAGTACTTC
TRBV7-9	NA	NA	TRBJ1-2	CASSLAGGGGGYTF	TGTGCCAGCAGCTTAGCCGGTGGGGGAGGAGGCTACACCTTC
TRBV7-9	NA	NA	TRBJ2-7	CASSLAPTSSYEQYF	TGTGCCAGCAGCTTAGCTCCGACTTCCTCCTACGAGCAGTACTTC
TRBV6-5	TRBD1	NA	TRBJ1-1	CASSYRTTGRNTEAFF	TGTGCCAGCAGTTACCGAACGACAGGGCGGAACACTGAAGCTTTCTTT
TRBV29-1	NA	NA	TRBJ1-1	CSFSRVTGTEAFF	TGCAGCTTCTCCAGGGTTACGGGCACTGAAGCTTTCTTT
TRBV4-1	NA	NA	TRBJ1-5	CASSQDPPPRGRQPQHF	TGCGCCAGCAGCCAAGACCCCCCTCCCAGGGGCCGTCAGCCCCAGCATTTT
TRBV7-2	NA	once	TRBJ2-2	CASSLLNRGGELFF	TGTGCCAGCAGCCTACTAAATCGCGGCGGGGAGCTGTTTTTT
TRBV9	TRBD1	NA	TRBJ1-6	CASSVGQGENSPLHF	TGTGCCAGCAGCGTAGGCCAGGGGGAAAATTCACCCCTCCACTTT
TRBV5-1	NA	once	TRBJ2-1	CASSAGIYNEQFF	TGCGCCAGCAGCGCAGGGATCTACAATGAGCAGTTCTTC
TRBV29-1	TRBD1	few	TRBJ2-7	CSVDLGTGFEQYF	TGCAGCGTTGACCTTGGGACAGGGTTTGAGCAGTACTTC
TRBV6-1	TRBD2	NA	TRBJ2-1	CASSEALPGAGGDNEQFF	TGTGCCAGCAGTGAAGCGCTTCCAGGAGCGGGAGGGGACAATGAGCAGTTCTTC
TRBV9	NA	NA	TRBJ2-5	CASSPKGGMYQETQYF	TGTGCCAGCAGCCCCAAAGGGGGAATGTACCAAGAGACCCAGTACTTC
TRBV10-1	NA	NA	TRBJ2-4	CASSEGDGSNIQYF	TGCGCCAGCAGTGAGGGGGACGGGAGTAACATTCAGTACTTC
TRBV7-9	NA	NA	TRBJ1-1	CASSLGQNEAFF	TGTGCCAGCAGCTTAGGGCAGAACGAAGCTTTCTTT
TRBV5-8	TRBD1	NA	TRBJ1-1	CASSLGTGDLMNTEAFF	TGTGCCAGCAGCTTAGGGACAGGAGATCTCATGAACACTGAAGCTTTCTTT
TRBV4-1	TRBD1	NA	TRBJ1-3	CASSQDRQGLGSGNTIYF	TGCGCCAGCAGCCAAGACAGACAGGGGCTAGGTTCTGGAAACACCATATATTTT
TRBV7-9	TRBD1	few	TRBJ1-3	CASSSDRVGNTIYF	TGTGCCAGCAGCAGTGACAGGGTCGGAAACACCATATATTTT
TRBV7-9	NA	NA	TRBJ1-2	CSSSLGGNGYTF	TGTTCCAGCAGCTTAGGAGGGAATGGCTACACCTTC
TRBV15	NA	NA	TRBJ1-4	CATVRGNATNEKLFF	TGTGCCACCGTTCGGGGGAATGCAACTAATGAAAAACTGTTTTTT
TRBV7-9	TRBD1	NA	TRBJ1-5	CASSSGTGGNWGNQPQHF	TGTGCCAGCAGCTCCGGGACAGGGGGCAATTGGGGCAATCAGCCCCAGCATTTT
TRBV4-1	NA	NA	TRBJ1-1	CASSQDFAGNTEAFF	TGCGCCAGCAGCCAAGATTTTGCAGGAAACACTGAAGCTTTCTTT
TRBV29-1	TRBD2	few	TRBJ2-3	CSVGTSSFDTQYF	TGCAGCGTCGGGACTAGTAGTTTCGATACGCAGTATTTT
TRBV7-3	NA	NA	TRBJ2-5	CASSFGSQETQYF	TGTGCCAGCAGCTTCGGGAGCCAAGAGACCCAGTACTTC
TRBV2	NA	NA	TRBJ1-1	CASMTAQGVTEAFF	TGTGCCAGCATGACGGCCCAGGGTGTCACTGAAGCTTTCTTT
TRBV9	NA	NA	TRBJ1-1	CASSATSGANTEAFF	TGTGCCAGCAGCGCCACTTCAGGGGCTAACACTGAAGCTTTCTTT
TRBV18	NA	NA	TRBJ1-1	CASSLEGVKAAFF	TGTGCCAGCTCACTCGAGGGGGTAAAGGCCGCTTTCTTT
TRBV4-1	TRBD1	NA	TRBJ1-2	CASSQPGTAYGYTF	TGCGCCAGCAGCCAACCCGGGACAGCTTATGGCTACACCTTC
TRBV15	NA	NA	TRBJ1-1	CATSRVGVATEAFF	TGTGCCACCAGCAGAGTCGGGGTGGCCACTGAAGCTTTCTTT
TRBV7-2	NA	few	TRBJ1-5	CASSTSRVPSNQPQHF	TGTGCCAGCAGCACGAGCCGGGTCCCAAGCAATCAGCCCCAGCATTTT